This T cell receptor (beta chain) was captured by sequencing in a study of shared clonotypes between healthy human individuals. Germline V gene sequence: CDR1 MDHEN, CDR2 SYDVKM. Trimming pared 2 bases from V and 6 bases from J, leaving 8 bases between. CDR3 length: 12 amino acids. TCRdb's table, derived via immunoSEQ multiplex PCR, lists solely in-frame clones and lacks some. Here the sample spans approximately 100,000 clones, roughly two thirds being singletons. Only a few counts were recorded for this clone. The V gene is TRBV28, the J gene TRBJ2-7; D unresolved. Input material: memory CD8+ T cells sorted from blood. Subset meaning: CD45RO+ cells pooled with CCR7-negative TemRA cells. This receptor was obtained from a young man in good health. The CDR3 coding sequence is TGTGCCAGCAGTTTAGGCCTCGGCGAGCAGTACTTC. It yields the protein CASSLGLGEQYF.